What follows is one TCR beta chain and its context. No cognate antigen has been identified for it. The cohort was made up of 650 to 700 healthy bone marrow donors. Cohort members were all nominally healthy when sampled, although unrecorded immune exposures were likely present. The donor was CMV seronegative and belonged to the group of 350 to 400 seronegative cohort members. Every donor gave a peripheral blood sample, and the peripheral blood mononuclear cells from that sample were used for TCR beta sequencing. Genomic DNA was extracted from the blood cell samples with the Qiagen DNeasy Blood Extraction Kit. The entry originates in a study of cytomegalovirus exposure and HLA in healthy donors (dated by TCRdb to 2015 to 2018). Background for the entire study: An earlier analysis of under 600 of the donors reported about 250 Gb of sequence data and 117 million unique TCR beta sequences from around 200 million T cells. The study aimed to test whether signatures of past pathogen exposure could be identified by cataloging public T cell receptors. Donor age, sex, ethnicity and CMV serostatus were collected together with the repertoire data. Rather than drawing on any new phenotypic data, the later analysis identified candidate immune exposures from TCR beta sequences and the way those sequences occurred across donors. In a later analysis, previously published TCR beta repertoires from 550 to 700 donors were re-analyzed and high-resolution HLA genotyping was added so that TCR occurrence patterns could be studied. In a later genetic analysis, genome-wide SNP genotypes for 398 of the 666 donors were used, and that subset was treated as a discovery cohort. Besides the first cohort of roughly 660 subjects, a separate validation cohort made up of 120 different subjects was used. Roughly 320 gigabases of sequencing data and around 80 million unique TCR sequences made up an early release that covered some 640 HLA-typed donors. An earlier analysis of roughly 600 of the donors used high-throughput TCR beta sequencing to judge whether each TCR beta V gene segment behaved as functional or pseudogenic. The T cell repertoires of roughly 660 subjects were profiled by immunosequencing and related to cytomegalovirus serostatus. Five DR-DQ haplotypes were handled as single units for association and clustering, since linkage in the cohort was strong. Every discovery cohort repertoire had been produced on one sequencing platform. On average, around 240,000 unique TCR beta nucleotide sequences were sequenced per donor among some 420 genotyped donors of the cohort, with roughly 18% of those sequences being non-productive. The number of donors typed differed by locus, with roughly 629-640 for A, B, C, DRB1 and DQB1, around 560 for DQA1, over 600 for DPA1, and some 470 for DPB1. HLA typing covered class I and class II loci at four-digit resolution. The study combined high-throughput TCR immunosequencing, statistical association of individual TCRs with disease status, and machine learning to predict cytomegalovirus infection status. Of the roughly 390 genotyped donors, about 84% fell in the genetic ancestry cluster associated with self-reported Caucasian donors.

Library construction relied on the immunoSEQ multiplex PCR assay. For the multiplex PCR, a mixture combining 60 forward primers for TCR Vbeta segments and 13 reverse primers for TCR Jbeta segments was used. A multiplex PCR assay on genomic DNA amplified the CDR3 region of rearranged TCR beta genes. Amplified TCR beta libraries were sequenced as 87-base-pair reads on the Illumina HiSeq System. Per the original workflow: In a later analysis, some 80 million unique TCR beta chains were counted across the approximately 670 repertoires, and around 11 million of these chains were shared by at least two donors. A nearest-neighbor algorithm error-corrected the raw reads and collapsed the reads into unique sequences, merging closely related sequences to remove PCR and sequencing errors. CDR3 sequences were aligned to IMGT reference sequences to assign V, D and J gene segments. For a sequence to be retained, a match of at least six nucleotides was required to both a V gene segment and a J gene segment. Rearrangements were classified as productive when the CDR3 lacked stop codons and remained in frame with V and J, and all other rearrangements were classified as non-productive. Following IMGT convention, CDR3 was defined as the stretch from the second conserved V-encoded cysteine up to the conserved J-encoded phenylalanine. The earlier analysis of 550 to 650 of the donors excluded any sequence lacking an unambiguous match to a single V gene segment. An earlier analysis of approximately 590 of the donors called V segments functional above 56.7% productive rearrangements and segregating when the between-donor standard deviation exceeded 5%. A statistical classification framework was developed to diagnose cytomegalovirus status using the catalog of TCR beta chain sequences. In a later analysis, V and J genes were assigned by comparing TCR nucleotide sequences against IMGT/GENE-DB human TR gene sequences. The TCRdist pipeline was used in a later analysis to assign CDR3 sequences and most-parsimonious VDJ recombination scenarios. In a later analysis, each TCR beta chain was defined by its CDR3 amino acid sequence together with its V-gene family, and reads lacking a unique V-gene family were excluded. As a way to deal with suspected cross-contamination and a sequencing artifact, a later analysis dropped hundreds of nucleotide sequences that were highly shared and had low generation probability. In a later analysis, a clonal expansion index was calculated for each public chain from normalized within-repertoire ranks of inferred template counts. In a later analysis, generation probabilities were computed with a VDJ recombination model fitted to out-of-frame rearrangements, and the resulting probabilities were checked against IGoR. In a later analysis, hypergeometric tests were used to score TCR-TCR, TCR-HLA and TCR-CMV co-occurrence, with a repertoire-size bias correction applied to TCR pairs. In a later analysis, false discovery rates were estimated by permuting HLA or CMV assignments 20 times. A later analysis grouped co-occurring TCRs with DBSCAN, adding TCRdist sequence similarity when clustering within HLA-allele-positive subsets. For co-occurrence clustering, repertoires with fewer than 30,000 or more than 120,000 public chains were excluded, along with roughly five repertoires with anomalous nucleotide sharing. Held by TCRdb, this immuneACCESS table contains in-frame sequences only and omits some clones. Under half of the omission traces to an unresolved V gene where checked; the cause of the rest is unknown. That table supplies the V and J calls and clone size; D and trimming were determined from the DNA. This specimen's table enumerates around 76,000 clones. The ten biggest clones cover approximately 1.4% of the sample.

Study-wide findings and limitations: When HLA alleles, especially DR and DQ, strongly co-occurred, TCR associations were difficult to assign to individual alleles. Specific HLA alleles were associated with 18,000 or so TCR beta sequences at a false discovery rate of 0.05 in a later analysis. In a later genetic analysis, fewer N-insertions in productive TCRs were reported among donors in an Asian-associated ancestry cluster than the roughly 700-donor mean. According to a later analysis, TCR association rates differed among HLA loci, with DRB1 alleles showing the most associated TCRs and HLA-C alleles showing the fewest. The only immune exposure information available for the cohort was CMV serostatus. Sequencing depth was assumed to be roughly uniform across donors in the presence/absence analyses, though that assumption may not hold. A total of 164 TCR beta chains were listed by the study as associated with cytomegalovirus. A further reported finding was that TCR beta sequences accurately predicted the HLA-A and HLA-B alleles for most subjects in the first cohort. Broadly in line with IMGT annotations, most TCR beta V segments showed up in productive rearrangements about 90% or about 30% of the time in an earlier analysis of under 700 of the donors. Correlated functional status among segregating V segments might be attributable to linkage disequilibrium, but an unknown experimental factor could not be ruled out. A cluster of highly shared sequence variants was judged likely to represent a technical artifact of the sequencing pipeline. Several of the top co-occurrence clusters appeared to be linked to parvovirus B19, influenza, CMV and Epstein-Barr virus, according to a later analysis. Because counts were too low, about 18 rarely observed V segments, including chromosome 9 orphons, were excluded from the earlier analysis of around 640 of the donors. In vitro tests confirmed that a few of the cytomegalovirus-associated TCR beta chains recognize cytomegalovirus antigens. Cytomegalovirus status was reported to be diagnosed by the classifier with high specificity and sensitivity in both the original and validation cohorts. In this cohort, only TCR beta chains were sequenced, and detectable features were limited by the absence of alpha or paired-chain data. In a later analysis, HLA-associated TCR beta chains were found to be more clonally expanded and to have lower generation probabilities than equally common non-associated chains. The authors suggested that the approach could potentially be generalized to other disease states and immunological phenotypes. The 87-base-pair reads could not distinguish some IMGT-functional V segments, including TRBV6-2 and TRBV6-3, so those segments were excluded. Because HLA typing was missing for some donors at each locus, association tests included only the typed subset. A later genetic analysis associated a missense DCLRE1C variant with V-gene and J-gene trimming of TCR beta chains, and an independent cohort replicated the association. Most TCR sequences were observed very rarely across donors, whereas some public TCRs were present in many individuals. A later analysis found that most CMV-associated TCR beta chains appeared HLA-restricted, with HLA associations seemingly driven largely by CMV exposure.

There are 15 amino acids in the CDR3, from cysteine to phenylalanine inclusive. Solely the CDR3 DNA is kept, with 45 bases framed from the first base. The germline V gene encodes CDR1 KGHSH and CDR2 LQKENI. The trim is 3 bases for V and 3 bases for J, with a gap of 12 bases between the germline ends. Sequenced material: PBMCs. The rearrangement joined TRBV18 to TRBJ2-1; the D gene is possibly TRBD1, with 5 bases matching. The receptor was isolated from a woman aged 55-69 years in good health and CMV-seronegative. The CDR3 reads as follows: CASSPGTGYYNEQFF. The nucleotide sequence is TGTGCCAGCTCACCTGGTACAGGATACTACAATGAGCAGTTCTTC.